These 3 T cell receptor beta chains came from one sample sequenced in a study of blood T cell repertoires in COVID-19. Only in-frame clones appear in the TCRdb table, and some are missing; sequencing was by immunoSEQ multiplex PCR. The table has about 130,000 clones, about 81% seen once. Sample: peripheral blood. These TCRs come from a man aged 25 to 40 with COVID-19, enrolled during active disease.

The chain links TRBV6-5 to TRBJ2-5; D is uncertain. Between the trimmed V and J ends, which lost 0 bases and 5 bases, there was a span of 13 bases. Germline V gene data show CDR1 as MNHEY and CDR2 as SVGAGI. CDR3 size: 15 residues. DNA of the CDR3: TGTGCCAGCAGTTACTCCCCAGGTCTTAGGGAGACCCAGTACTTC. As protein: CASSYSPGLRETQYF.

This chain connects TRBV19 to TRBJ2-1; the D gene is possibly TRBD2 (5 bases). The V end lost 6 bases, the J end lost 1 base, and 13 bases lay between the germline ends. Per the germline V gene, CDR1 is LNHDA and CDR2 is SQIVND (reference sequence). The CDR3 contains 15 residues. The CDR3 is CASSTEGWSYNEQFF. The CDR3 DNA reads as TGTGCCAGTAGCACCGAGGGTTGGTCCTACAATGAGCAGTTCTTC.

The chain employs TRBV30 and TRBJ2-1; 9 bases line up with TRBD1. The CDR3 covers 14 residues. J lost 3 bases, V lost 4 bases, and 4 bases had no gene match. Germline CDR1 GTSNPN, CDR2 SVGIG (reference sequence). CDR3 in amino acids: CAWTSTGGYNEQFF. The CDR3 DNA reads TGTGCCTGGACTTCGACAGGGGGCTACAATGAGCAGTTCTTC.